Given below is one T cell receptor (beta chain) in context. This sample was included in a study of T cells in Graves' hyperthyroidism and ophthalmopathy. Whole-study context: Any treatment followed the collection of peripheral blood at initial diagnosis.

Disease duration under 2 months; hyperthyroidism patients were aged 18 to 65. Lactation, pregnancy, other autoimmune disease or uncontrolled infection led to exclusion of patients. Authors of the study amplified TCR beta CDR3 regions from RNA transcripts. HTBI primers were employed in a first-round RT-PCR of the TCR CDR3. TCRdb re-called the multiplex PCR reads with MiXCR, one entry per CDR3 protein. Among roughly 710,000 distinct CDR3 sequences listed, just over 35% were seen once. Germline V CDR1 and CDR2: MDHEN, SYDVKM. This CDR3 is 14 amino acids long. V was pared by 7 bases and J by 5 bases, with 17 bases between.

This chain joins TRBV28 and TRBJ2-5; D is undetermined. Input material: blood. The sequence derives from a woman aged 40 to 55 with Graves' hyperthyroidism. For the CDR3, the DNA is TGTGCCAGCACCCAACTTTGGAAGAGGGAGACCCAGTACTTC. Protein product: CASTQLWKRETQYF.